The TCR beta chain described here comes from a study of blood T cell repertoires in COVID-19. Across the study: Acute and convalescent COVID-19 samples came from the United States, Italy and Spain.

Repertoires were generated with immunoSEQ multiplex PCR, while TCRdb's copy carries only in-frame clones and drops some. Among 350,000 to 500,000 clones listed, around nine tenths were seen once. V dropped 1 base and J dropped 6 bases, with 16 bases sitting between them. Per germline, CDR1 SGHAT and CDR2 FQNNGV. CDR3 length equals 15 residues. Only one count was recorded for this clone. This sequence originates from a young woman who had been exposed to COVID-19. The chain recombines TRBV11-2 with TRBJ2-7, with D maybe TRBD1 (5 bases). Material: PBMCs or T cells enriched from blood (not recorded which). DNA of the CDR3: TGTGCCAGCAGCTTAGCAGACAGCCCTACGATCGAGCAGTACTTC. It is translated as CASSLADSPTIEQYF.